This T cell receptor beta chain emerged from a study of blood T cell repertoires in COVID-19. On the study more broadly: The United States, Italy and Spain supplied acute and convalescent COVID-19 samples. PBMCs, B-cell-depleted T cells, or T cells provided the cDNA or gDNA that made up the material.

The CDR3 length is 15 residues. The V segment lost 4 bases and the J segment 2 bases; nucleotides outside the gene matches: 7. CDR1 and CDR2 (germline): SGHDN, FVKESK. In the original analysis: Estimation of nucleated cell counts relied on the amplification of reference gene primers. The method was immunoSEQ multiplex PCR; TCRdb's version includes in-frame clones alone and lacks a portion of them. V, J and clone size are taken as reported in that table, and D and trimming were inferred from the DNA itself. The data show fewer than 75,000 clones, approximately 91% seen once. The chain recombines TRBV14 with TRBJ2-7; 8 bases agree with TRBD2. The source of this sequence is a man in his sixties or seventies with acute or convalescent COVID-19. Sequenced: peripheral blood. In DNA, the CDR3 is TGTGCCAGCAGCCCCCCCGGGAGGGGCCCCTACGAGCAGTACTTC. Protein product: CASSPPGRGPYEQYF.